This T cell receptor beta chain was documented in a study of blood T cell repertoires in COVID-19. Study summary: Some COVID-19 samples were acute and others convalescent; all came from the United States, Italy and Spain. In each case, the material was cDNA or gDNA derived from T cells, B-cell-depleted T cells, or PBMCs.

With 7 bases removed from V and 6 bases from J, the gap between germline ends came to 14 bases. The CDR3 totals 14 residues. Germline V gene data show CDR1 as SGHRS and CDR2 as YFSETQ. In the original workflow: Reference gene primer amplification gave nucleated cell count estimates. TCRdb keeps only in-frame clones here, not all; method: immunoSEQ multiplex PCR. Clone size and the V and J calls come from that table; the DNA yielded D and trimming. Of some 250,000 clones in the sample, about four fifths were seen once. The rearrangement uses TRBV5-1 and TRBJ1-6; D is unclear. This TCR came from a man aged 45-65 years with active or convalescent COVID-19. The source material was peripheral blood. The DNA of the CDR3 is TGCGCCAGCTCGAAAGGAGAAACTAATTCACCCCTCCACTTT. It is translated as CASSKGETNSPLHF.